This T cell receptor (beta chain) was captured in a study of cytomegalovirus exposure and HLA in healthy donors. Researchers ran the PCR with 60 Vbeta and 13 Jbeta primers. Repertoires were generated with immunoSEQ multiplex PCR, while TCRdb's copy carries only in-frame clones and drops some. Altogether 95,000 to 100,000 clones are present, approximately 82% being singletons, with the ten largest covering around 3.6%. V lost 6 bases and J 3 bases, leaving 13 bases between the germline ends. Per the germline V gene, CDR1 is SGHDT and CDR2 is YYEEEE. The CDR3 is 13 amino acids. The chain combines TRBV5-6 with TRBJ2-7; D ambiguous. The sequence derives from a female donor in good health and CMV-seropositive. Specimen: PBMCs. CDR3: CASTLSGYYEQYF. Here the CDR3 DNA reads TGTGCCAGCACCCTGTCAGGTTACTACGAGCAGTACTTC.